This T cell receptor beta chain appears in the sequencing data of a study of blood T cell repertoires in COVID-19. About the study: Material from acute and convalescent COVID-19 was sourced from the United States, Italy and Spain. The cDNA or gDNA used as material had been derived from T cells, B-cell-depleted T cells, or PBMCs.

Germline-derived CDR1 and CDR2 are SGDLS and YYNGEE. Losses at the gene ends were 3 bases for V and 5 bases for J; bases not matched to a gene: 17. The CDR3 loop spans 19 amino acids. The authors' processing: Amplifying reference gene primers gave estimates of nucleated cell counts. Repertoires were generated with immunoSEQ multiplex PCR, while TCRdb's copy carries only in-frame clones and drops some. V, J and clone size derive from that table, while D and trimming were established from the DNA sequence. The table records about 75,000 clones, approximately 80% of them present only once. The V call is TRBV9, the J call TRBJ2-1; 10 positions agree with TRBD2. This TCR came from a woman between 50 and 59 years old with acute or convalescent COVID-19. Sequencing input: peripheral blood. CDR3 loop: CASSGLAGGHMVRHNEQFF. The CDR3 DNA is TGTGCCAGCAGCGGGTTAGCGGGAGGTCACATGGTTCGTCACAATGAGCAGTTCTTC.